Detailed here is one TCR beta chain. The antigen it binds to is not known. No base quality information exists; no much larger clone differs at one position. These data belong to a study of cytomegalovirus exposure and HLA in healthy donors (dated 2017 in TCRdb). Concerning the study at large: According to an earlier analysis of 587 of the donors, about 180 million T cells yielded 117 million unique TCR beta sequences and approximately 300 Gb of sequence data. About 300 gigabases of sequencing data and 70 million to 85 million unique TCR sequences were included in an early release covering around 600 HLA-typed donors. Of the roughly 390 genotyped donors, around 81% fell in the genetic ancestry cluster associated with self-reported Caucasian donors. The study aimed to test whether signatures of past pathogen exposure could be identified by cataloging public T cell receptors. The T cell repertoires of around 670 subjects were profiled by immunosequencing and related to cytomegalovirus serostatus. Besides the first cohort of roughly 700 subjects, a separate validation cohort made up of 120 different subjects was used. High-throughput TCR immunosequencing, statistical association of individual TCRs with disease status, and machine learning were combined to predict cytomegalovirus infection status. A later analysis re-examined previously published TCR beta repertoires from more than 550 donors and added high-resolution HLA genotyping to investigate patterns of TCR occurrence. In the later analysis, no new phenotypic data were used to find candidate immune exposures; instead, reliance was placed on TCR beta sequences and their occurrence across donors. In an earlier analysis of 550 to 700 of the donors, high-throughput TCR beta sequencing was used to judge whether each TCR beta V gene segment behaved as functional or pseudogenic. Donor age, sex, ethnicity and CMV serostatus were compiled together with the repertoire data. A later genetic analysis used genome-wide SNP genotypes for about three fifths of the 666 donors, treating that subset as a discovery cohort. Every discovery cohort repertoire had been produced on one sequencing platform. HLA typing covered class I and class II loci at four-digit resolution. The number of donors typed differed by locus, with roughly 629-640 for A, B, C, DRB1 and DQB1, around 520 for DQA1, approximately 580 for DPA1, and some 470 for DPB1. About 5 DR-DQ haplotypes were handled as single units for association and clustering, since linkage in the cohort was strong. Among 350 to 400 genotyped donors of the cohort, an average of roughly 240,000 unique TCR beta nucleotide sequences were sequenced per donor, around 20% of them non-productive.

Preparation of the library involved the immunoSEQ multiplex PCR assay. For the multiplex PCR, a mixture combining 60 forward primers for TCR Vbeta segments and 13 reverse primers for TCR Jbeta segments was used. The CDR3 region of rearranged TCR beta genes was amplified from genomic DNA by a multiplex PCR assay. On the Illumina HiSeq System, the amplified TCR beta libraries were sequenced as 87-base-pair reads. In the authors' own workflow: A later analysis counted tens of millions of unique TCR beta chains across the 550 to 750 repertoires, and around 12 million of these chains were shared by at least two donors. To remove PCR and sequencing errors, raw reads were error-corrected and collapsed into unique sequences using a nearest-neighbor algorithm that merged closely related sequences. To assign V, D and J gene segments, CDR3 sequences were aligned to IMGT reference sequences. For a sequence to be retained, at least a six-nucleotide match to both a V gene segment and a J gene segment was required. A rearrangement was called productive if the CDR3 had no stop codons and remained in frame with V and J, and every other rearrangement was called non-productive. CDR3 was defined according to IMGT convention as the region running from the second conserved V-encoded cysteine to the conserved J-encoded phenylalanine. The earlier analysis of about 570 of the donors excluded any sequence lacking an unambiguous match to a single V gene segment. An earlier analysis of a few hundred of the donors classified V segments as functional when productive rearrangements were above 56.7% and as segregating when the standard deviation between donors was above 5%. A statistical classification framework was built to diagnose cytomegalovirus status from the catalog of TCR beta chain sequences. In a later analysis, TCR nucleotide sequences were compared against IMGT/GENE-DB human TR gene sequences so that V and J genes could be assigned. A later analysis assigned CDR3 sequences and most-parsimonious VDJ recombination scenarios with the TCRdist pipeline. In a later analysis, every TCR beta chain was defined by the combination of its CDR3 amino acid sequence and its V-gene family, and reads without a unique V-gene family were dropped. As a way to deal with suspected cross-contamination and a sequencing artifact, a later analysis dropped roughly 600 nucleotide sequences that were highly shared and had low generation probability. In a later analysis, a clonal expansion index for each public chain was calculated from normalized within-repertoire ranks of inferred template counts. A later analysis computed generation probabilities with a VDJ recombination model fitted to out-of-frame rearrangements, and checked the results against IGoR. In a later analysis, hypergeometric tests were used to score TCR-TCR, TCR-HLA and TCR-CMV co-occurrence, with a repertoire-size bias correction applied to TCR pairs. In a later analysis, false discovery rates were estimated by permuting HLA or CMV assignments 20 times. In a later analysis, co-occurring TCRs were grouped using DBSCAN, and TCRdist sequence similarity was added for clustering within HLA-allele-positive subsets. Repertoires with fewer than 30,000 or more than 120,000 public chains were left out of co-occurrence clustering, as were five repertoires with anomalous nucleotide sharing. In TCRdb, the immuneACCESS table is reduced to in-frame sequences with V and J assigned. These tables do not hold every clone; where another copy was compared, an unresolved V gene accounts for under half, and the others remain unexplained. V and J calls and clone size are as listed in that table; D and trimming were resolved from the DNA. Across this sample there are approximately 140,000 clones, with 79% seen only once. About 3.1% of the sample is in the top ten clones.

Study-wide findings and limitations: While some public TCRs were present in many individuals, most TCR sequences turned up only very rarely across donors. The sequencing pipeline was judged likely to have produced a cluster of highly shared sequence variants as a technical artifact. In a later analysis, HLA-associated TCR beta chains showed more clonal expansion and lower generation probabilities than non-associated chains that were equally common. The cohort was sequenced for TCR beta chains only, and without alpha or paired-chain data the features that could be detected were limited. According to the authors, the approach could potentially be generalized to other disease states and immunological phenotypes. In a later analysis, the rate of TCR association differed among HLA loci, with DRB1 alleles having the most associated TCRs and HLA-C alleles having the fewest. The 87-base-pair reads could not distinguish some IMGT-functional V segments, including TRBV6-2 and TRBV6-3, so those segments were excluded. Immune exposure information for the cohort was limited to CMV serostatus. Because counts were too low, under 20 rarely observed V segments, including chromosome 9 orphons, were left out of the earlier analysis of approximately 580 of the donors. A later analysis associated 17,000 or so TCR beta sequences with specific HLA alleles at a false discovery rate of 0.05. In vitro tests confirmed that a few of the cytomegalovirus-associated TCR beta chains recognize cytomegalovirus antigens. The study gave a list of over 150 TCR beta chains associated with cytomegalovirus. When HLA alleles, especially DR and DQ, strongly co-occurred, TCR associations were difficult to assign to individual alleles. An earlier analysis of approximately 500 of the donors showed that most TCR beta V segments appeared in productive rearrangements either about 90% or about 30% of the time, which broadly matched IMGT annotations. A further reported finding was that TCR beta sequences accurately predicted the HLA-A and HLA-B alleles for most subjects in the first cohort. A later genetic analysis reported fewer N-insertions in productive TCRs among donors in an Asian-associated ancestry cluster than the roughly 650-donor mean. A later analysis found that most CMV-associated TCR beta chains appeared HLA-restricted, with HLA associations seemingly driven largely by CMV exposure. The classifier was reported to diagnose cytomegalovirus status with high specificity and sensitivity in both the original cohort and the validation cohort. The presence/absence analyses assumed that sequencing depth was roughly uniform across donors, and that assumption may not be true. In a later genetic analysis, a missense DCLRE1C variant was associated with V-gene and J-gene trimming of TCR beta chains, and the association was replicated in an independent cohort. Linkage disequilibrium might explain the correlated functional status among segregating V segments, but an unknown experimental factor could not be excluded. A later analysis reported that several top co-occurrence clusters appeared linked to parvovirus B19, influenza, CMV and Epstein-Barr virus. Because some donors lacked HLA typing at each locus, the association tests relied only on the typed subset.

The germline V gene yields SGHNT for CDR1 and YENEEA for CDR2. The CDR3 sequence holds 15 residues, the cysteine and phenylalanine included. The DNA shown is the 45-base CDR3, in frame from base 1. The cohort comprised under 700 healthy bone marrow donors. At the time of sampling, every cohort member was nominally healthy, though immune exposures that went unrecorded were likely present. The donor tested CMV seronegative, placing the donor among the 350 or so seronegative members of the cohort. A peripheral blood sample was collected from each donor, and TCR beta sequencing was performed on peripheral blood mononuclear cells. The Qiagen DNeasy Blood Extraction Kit was used to extract genomic DNA from the blood cell samples.

The chain employs TRBV11-3 and TRBJ2-1, with TRBD2 matching 7 junction bases. The source of this sequence is a female donor in good health and CMV-seronegative. Sequenced sample: PBMCs. CDR3 loop: CAPASRGDSHNEQFF. The nucleotides are TGTGCGCCAGCTTCCCGGGGGGACTCTCACAATGAGCAGTTCTTC.